A single sample gave rise to the 19 T cell receptor beta chains below, sequenced in a study of beta chain features in type 1 diabetes. General study results and limits: Type 1 diabetes patients showed a moderate but significant shortening of TCRB CDR3s in all four CD4+ subsets.

No antigens are known for them. Of the isolated RNA, all was reverse transcribed, and so the sequenced material was expressed TCRB transcripts. Assay: immunoSEQ multiplex PCR; the TCRdb copy retains only in-frame clones and omits some. The repertoire consists of roughly 340,000 clones, with roughly 12% occurring once and the leading ten covering 0.008% to 0.011%. Sequencing was carried out using naive CD4+ T cells from blood. The receptors come from a woman aged 18 to 35 with type 1 diabetes.

V gene TRBV6-1 combines with J gene TRBJ2-1, with D perhaps TRBD1 (5 bases). Deletions cut 1 base from V and 9 bases from J, with 10 bases between. The CDR3 contains 13 residues. Per the germline V gene, CDR1 is MNHNS and CDR2 is SASEGT. CDR3 region: CASSEGRRGEQFF. For the CDR3, the DNA is TGTGCCAGCAGTGAAGGGAGAAGGGGTGAGCAGTTCTTC.

This clone has a handful of counts. V is TRBV5-4 and J is TRBJ2-1; possibly TRBD2 for D (6 bases). Germline lookup yields CDR1 SGHNT and CDR2 YYREEE (reference sequence). Trimming removed 3 bases at V and 3 bases at J, with 10 bases between. The CDR3 has 14 amino acids. The DNA of the CDR3 is TGTGCCAGCAGCTCCCGACTAGACTACAATGAGCAGTTCTTC. It is translated as CASSSRLDYNEQFF. Full variable domain (outside the CDR3, taken from reference TRBV5-4 and TRBJ2-1): ETGVTQSPTHLIKTRGQQVTLRCSSQSGHNTVSWYQQALGQGPQFIFQYYREEENGRGNFPPRFSGLQFPNYSSELNVNALELDDSALYLCASSSRLDYNEQFFGPGTRLTVL.

The CDR3 reads CASSLGLAQETQYF. As DNA, the CDR3 is TGCGCCAGCAGCTTGGGGCTAGCCCAAGAGACCCAGTACTTC. The V and J genes are TRBV5-1 and TRBJ2-5; a weak D match, TRBD2 (5 bases). CDR3 size: 14 residues. The V and J ends lost 0 bases and 1 base respectively, with 7 bases between them. Germline CDR1 is SGHRS and CDR2 is YFSETQ.

The chain uses TRBV4-1 and TRBJ1-2; D remains ambiguous. The germline V gene encodes CDR1 MGHRA and CDR2 YSYEKL. The CDR3 extends over 15 amino acids. Trimming cost V 0 bases and J 8 bases, with 16 bases left between them. The CDR3 region is CASSQDWAAARGYTF. CDR3 DNA: TGCGCCAGCAGCCAAGATTGGGCAGCGGCTCGGGGCTACACCTTC.

In this sample, this clone turned up a few times. V usage is TRBV30 and J usage is TRBJ2-7; 10 bases map to TRBD1. The germline CDR1 and CDR2 sequences are GTSNPN and SVGIG (reference sequence). This CDR3 contains 14 residues. The V and J ends lost 3 bases and 7 bases, in that order; junction bases with no gene match: 9. CDR3 residues: CAWSAGTGAREQYF. DNA for the CDR3: TGTGCCTGGAGCGCCGGGACAGGGGCAAGAGAGCAGTACTTC. The full variable domain, rest sourced from reference TRBV30 and TRBJ2-7, is SQTIHQWPATLVQPVGSPLSLECTVEGTSNPNLYWYRQAAGRGLQLLFYSVGIGQISSEVPQNLSASRPQDRQFILSSKKLLLSDSGFYLCAWSAGTGAREQYFGPGTRLTVT.

The J gene is TRBJ1-2, the V gene TRBV10-3, with D perhaps matching TRBD1 (6 bases). Germline CDR1 and CDR2: ENHRY and SYGVKD. Trimming cost V 8 bases and J 5 bases, with 15 bases left between them. This CDR3 has 13 residues. In DNA form, the CDR3 reads TGTGCCATCGGTACAGGGCAAGGATATGGCTACACCTTC. This codes for CAIGTGQGYGYTF.

This clone was counted between two and nine times. The chain links TRBV6-5 to TRBJ2-1; possibly TRBD1 for D (6 bases). Germline V gene data show CDR1 as MNHEY and CDR2 as SVGAGI. Trimming stripped 5 bases from V and 2 bases from J, with 13 bases between. There are 15 residues in the CDR3. The CDR3 reads CASSAFDRTYNEQFF. DNA of the CDR3: TGTGCCAGCAGTGCCTTTGACAGGACCTACAATGAGCAGTTCTTC.

This rearrangement joins TRBV15 to TRBJ2-1, with TRBD1 as a possible D gene (9 bases). CDR3 length: 15 amino acids. Germline lookup yields CDR1 LNHNV and CDR2 YYDKDF (reference sequence). V lost 4 bases and J lost 5, with 15 bases in between. The CDR3 coding sequence is TGTGCCACCAGCAACAGGGGGCGGGGGGACAATGAGCAGTTCTTC. Translated: CATSNRGRGDNEQFF.

The rearrangement joins TRBV5-4 to TRBJ1-4, with D maybe TRBD1 (5 bases). Trimming removed 2 bases at V and 8 bases at J, with 13 bases between. This CDR3 contains 14 residues. CDR1 is SGHNT, CDR2 YYREEE, per germline (reference sequence). CDR3 in DNA: TGTGCCAGCAGCTTCGGGGGGGGTAGGGAAAAACTGTTTTTT. Its translation: CASSFGGGREKLFF.

This clone was picked up a small number of times. The V and J genes are TRBV6-6 and TRBJ2-2; D perhaps matches TRBD2 (5 bases). From germline, CDR1 is MNHNY and CDR2 SVGAGI (reference sequence). Trimming left V 7 bases short and J 7 bases short, with 13 bases between. CDR3 length: 13 amino acids. This CDR3 reads CASTISGGGELFF. CDR3 DNA sequence: TGTGCCAGCACTATAAGCGGAGGCGGGGAGCTGTTTTTT.

This clone appeared a few times. This sequence joins TRBV28 and TRBJ1-4; 8 bases align to TRBD1. The CDR3 runs to 12 residues. Germline CDR1 MDHEN, CDR2 SYDVKM. The V segment lost 11 bases and the J segment 8 bases; nucleotides outside the gene matches: 7. The CDR3, as DNA: TGTGCCTCCGATGGACAGGGAGAAAAACTGTTTTTT. This translates into CASDGQGEKLFF.

The chain has TRBV15 and TRBJ2-7; D might be TRBD2 (6 bases). The CDR3 totals 16 residues. The V end was cut by 0 bases, the J end by 5 bases, with 17 bases between. CDR1 and CDR2 (germline): LNHNV, YYDKDF (reference sequence). Here the CDR3 reads CATSRDPAGHINEQYF. The DNA for the CDR3 is TGTGCCACCAGCAGAGATCCAGCGGGTCATATTAACGAGCAGTACTTC.

The chain uses TRBV5-6 and TRBJ2-6, with TRBD1 matching 12 bases. With 1 base clipped from V and 4 bases from J, the junction kept 6 bases outside the gene matches. The CDR3 is 18 amino acids. Germline V gene lookup returns CDR1 SGHDT and CDR2 YYEEEE. This chain's CDR3 is CASSLLGQGAPGANVLTF. The CDR3 DNA is TGTGCCAGCAGCTTGTTGGGACAGGGGGCGCCAGGGGCCAACGTCCTGACTTTC. Full variable domain (missing parts from reference TRBV5-6 and TRBJ2-6): DAGVTQSPTHLIKTRGQQVTLRCSPKSGHDTVSWYQQALGQGPQFIFQYYEEEERQRGNFPDRFSGHQFPNYSSELNVNALLLGDSALYLCASSLLGQGAPGANVLTFGAGSRLTVL.

This clone has a handful of counts. The V gene is TRBV18, the J gene TRBJ2-1, with D possibly being TRBD1 (5 bases). V lost 4 bases, J lost 4 bases, and 8 bases lay in between. From germline, CDR1 is KGHSH and CDR2 LQKENI. This CDR3 region has 13 residues. The CDR3 DNA sequence: TGTGCCAGCTCACAGGGGTTATACAATGAGCAGTTCTTC. It specifies CASSQGLYNEQFF.

V gene TRBV6-5 combines with J gene TRBJ2-5; D is ambiguous. CDR1 and CDR2 (germline): MNHEY, SVGAGI. CDR3 size: 12 residues. The V gene lost 4 bases and the J gene lost 5 bases, with 8 bases spanning the gap. The CDR3 DNA reads as TGTGCCAGCAGTTCCCCCGGGGAGACCCAGTACTTC. Its protein product is CASSSPGETQYF.

The rearrangement joins TRBV19 to TRBJ1-2; 8 bases are a match to TRBD1. Trimming at V came to 7 bases and at J to 5 bases, leaving 6 bases not matched to a gene. This CDR3 region has 13 residues. Germline loops: CDR1 LNHDA, CDR2 SQIVND (reference sequence). The CDR3 DNA is TGTGCCAGTACTGACAGGGGAGGATATGGCTACACCTTC. Translated, it gives CASTDRGGYGYTF.

The chain couples TRBV2 to TRBJ1-4, with 9 nucleotides matching TRBD1. The germline CDR1 and CDR2 sequences are SNHLY and FYNNEI. Trimming at V came to 3 bases and at J to 8 bases, leaving 4 bases not matched to a gene. This CDR3 region has 14 residues. The CDR3 loop is CASSEDRGGEKLFF. CDR3 bases: TGTGCCAGCAGTGAGGACAGGGGTGGAGAAAAACTGTTTTTT.

This clone was recorded a few times. The V and J genes are TRBV7-2 and TRBJ2-1; TRBD2 agrees at 8 bases. Germline trimming cut 2 bases from V and 1 base from J; bases unmatched to any gene: 10. The CDR3 extends over 18 amino acids. Per the germline V gene, CDR1 is SGHTA and CDR2 is FQGNSA. The CDR3 is CASSLRSIAGSSYNEQFF. CDR3 nucleotides: TGTGCCAGCAGCTTAAGGTCGATAGCGGGATCATCCTACAATGAGCAGTTCTTC.

This clone was seen more than once but under ten times. V gene TRBV4-1 combines with J gene TRBJ2-7; a weak D match, TRBD2 (5 bases). The V gene's germline CDR1 is MGHRA and CDR2 YSYEKL. The CDR3 has 13 residues. V gave up 1 base and J gave up 3 bases, with 7 bases separating them. This CDR3 reads CASSQAAGYEQYF. The CDR3 nucleotides read TGCGCCAGCAGCCAAGCGGCGGGCTACGAGCAGTACTTC.